This T cell receptor (beta chain) was recovered during a study of blood T cell repertoires in COVID-19. The CDR3 is made up of 15 amino acids. Trimming cost V 0 bases and J 3 bases, with 10 bases left between them. Germline CDR1 SGHTA, CDR2 FQGNSA. Only in-frame clones appear in the TCRdb table, and some are missing; sequencing was by immunoSEQ multiplex PCR. This sample has about 180,000 clones, with around 73% found just once. The TCR was taken from a woman aged 50 to 65 who had recovered from COVID-19. Sequencing was done on a sample of PBMCs or T cells enriched from blood (not recorded which). The chain recombines TRBV7-2 with TRBJ2-3; TRBD1 is a possible D gene (5 bases). In DNA form, the CDR3 reads TGTGCCAGCAGCTTAGCGAGACAGAGAACAGATACGCAGTATTTT. It encodes CASSLARQRTDTQYF.